The clone carrying this T cell receptor (beta chain) showed up just a few times. The antigen is not known. Investigators isolated RNA and reverse transcribed it into cDNA to act as the sequencing template. Sequenced by immunoSEQ multiplex PCR; TCRdb stores in-frame clones only, minus some. The data show some 180,000 clones, with over 55% seen just once and approximately 1.7% held by the top ten. These data are taken from a study of CD8+ T cells in alopecia areata. Study summary: Oral tofacitinib, 5 to 10 mg twice daily, was given in an open-label trial. Study conclusions and caveats: Higher clonality was seen in lesional scalp than in normal scalp, especially in alopecia totalis/universalis.

The CDR3 covers 11 residues. CDR1 is SQVTM, CDR2 ANQGSEA, per germline. Trimming stripped 7 bases from V and 9 bases from J, with 13 bases between. The chain has TRBV29-1 and TRBJ2-1; D remains unclear. The TCR was taken from a human donor with alopecia areata. The input for sequencing was CD4+ T cells sorted from blood, taken at week 0. For the CDR3, the DNA is TGCAGCGCATCGGTTACGTCTGAGCAGTTCTTC. Protein: CSASVTSEQFF.